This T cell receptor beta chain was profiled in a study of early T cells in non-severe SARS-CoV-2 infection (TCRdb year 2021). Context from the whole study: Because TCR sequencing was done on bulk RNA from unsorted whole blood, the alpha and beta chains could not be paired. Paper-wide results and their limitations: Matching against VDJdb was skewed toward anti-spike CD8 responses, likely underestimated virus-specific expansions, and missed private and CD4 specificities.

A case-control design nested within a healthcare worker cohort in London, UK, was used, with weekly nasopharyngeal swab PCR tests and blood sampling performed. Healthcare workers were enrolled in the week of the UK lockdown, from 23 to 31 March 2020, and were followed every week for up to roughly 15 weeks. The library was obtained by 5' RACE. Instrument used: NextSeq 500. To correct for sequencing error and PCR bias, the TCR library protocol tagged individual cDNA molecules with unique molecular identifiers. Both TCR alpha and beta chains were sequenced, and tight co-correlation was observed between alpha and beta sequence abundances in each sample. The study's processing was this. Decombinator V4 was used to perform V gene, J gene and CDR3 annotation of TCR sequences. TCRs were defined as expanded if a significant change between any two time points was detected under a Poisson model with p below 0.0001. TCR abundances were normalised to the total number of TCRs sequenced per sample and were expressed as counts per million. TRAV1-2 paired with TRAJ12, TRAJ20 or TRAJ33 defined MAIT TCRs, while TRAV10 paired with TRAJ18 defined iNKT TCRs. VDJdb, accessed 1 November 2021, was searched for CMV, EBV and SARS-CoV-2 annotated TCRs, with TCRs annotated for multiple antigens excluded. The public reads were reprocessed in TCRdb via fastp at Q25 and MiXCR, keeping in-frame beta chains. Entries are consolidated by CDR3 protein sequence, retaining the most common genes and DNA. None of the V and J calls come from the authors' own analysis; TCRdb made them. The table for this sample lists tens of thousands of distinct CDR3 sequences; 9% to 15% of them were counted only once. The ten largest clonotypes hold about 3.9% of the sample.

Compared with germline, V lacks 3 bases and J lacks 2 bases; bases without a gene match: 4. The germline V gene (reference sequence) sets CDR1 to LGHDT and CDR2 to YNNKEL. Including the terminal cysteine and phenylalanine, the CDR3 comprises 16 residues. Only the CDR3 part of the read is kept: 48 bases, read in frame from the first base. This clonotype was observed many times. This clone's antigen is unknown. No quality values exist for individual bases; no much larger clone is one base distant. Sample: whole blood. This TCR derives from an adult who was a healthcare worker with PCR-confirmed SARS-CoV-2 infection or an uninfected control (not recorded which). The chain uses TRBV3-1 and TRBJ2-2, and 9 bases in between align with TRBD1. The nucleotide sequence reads TGTGCCAGCAGCCAGTGGGGACAGGGAAACACCGGGGAGCTGTTTTTT. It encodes CASSQWGQGNTGELFF.